This T cell receptor beta chain was sequenced for a study of shared clonotypes between healthy human individuals. The table came from immunoSEQ multiplex PCR; TCRdb's copy has only in-frame clones and leaves some out. The data contain some 2,000,000 clones, 90% to 95% of them singletons. This CDR3 region has 12 residues. The germline gives CDR1 MDHEN, CDR2 SYDVKM. General study points: For naive CD4 cells, 4% to 6% of clonotypes were shared across a few donors.

The count of this clone is one. What it binds is unknown. An end of the junction does not agree with germline; a read error may underlie this. This TCR was sampled from a young man in good health. Sequenced: naive CD4+ T cells sorted from blood. Sample subset: CD45RA+ positively selected. The genes are TRBV28 and TRBJ2-7; 7 nucleotides agree with TRBD1. The CDR3 sequence is CASWAAGGYLNF. The CDR3 region has the DNA TGTGCCAGTTGGGCGGCAGGGGGTTATCTTAACTTC. Based on the CDR3 plus reference TRBV28 and TRBJ2-7, the full variable domain is DVKVTQSSRYLVKRTGEKVFLECVQDMDHENMFWYRQDPGLGLRLIYFSYDVKMKEKGDIPEGYSVSREKKERFSLILESASTNQTSMYLCASWAAGGYLNFGPGTRLTVT.